A single sample is the source of the 29 T cell receptor beta chains below, sequenced in a study of T cell responses to AZD1222 COVID-19 vaccine. Sequenced by immunoSEQ multiplex PCR; TCRdb stores in-frame clones only, minus some. The table has about 85,000 clones, around 90% seen once. The material sequenced was peripheral blood, taken on day 0 of AZD1222 vaccination. The receptors were sampled from an adult in good health.

The chain joins TRBV7-9 to TRBJ1-4; maybe TRBD1 (5 bases). The CDR3 is 15 residues long. Deletions cut 0 bases from V and 8 bases from J, with 13 bases between. In germline, CDR1 is SEHNR, CDR2 FQNEAQ (reference sequence). The CDR3 is CASSLARGAREKLFF. CDR3 nucleotides: TGTGCCAGCAGCTTAGCGAGGGGCGCAAGGGAAAAACTGTTTTTT.

The rearrangement links TRBV7-2 to TRBJ1-5, with a possible D match to TRBD1 (5 bases). The CDR3 length is 14 residues. Trimming pared 5 bases from V and 7 bases from J, leaving 15 bases between. The germline gives CDR1 SGHTA, CDR2 FQGNSA. The CDR3 here is CASSEDGGRQPQHF. The CDR3 bases are TGTGCCAGCAGCGAAGACGGGGGACGCCAGCCCCAGCATTTT.

The rearrangement links TRBV6-6 to TRBJ2-7, with 12 bases that match TRBD2. Germline V gene data show CDR1 as MNHNY and CDR2 as SVGAGI (reference sequence). V shed 10 bases, J shed 5 bases, and the junction held 6 bases outside the gene matches. The CDR3 has 13 residues. CDR3 sequence reads: CATQLAGGHEQYF. CDR3 DNA sequence: TGTGCCACCCAACTAGCGGGAGGCCACGAGCAGTACTTC.

CDR3: CASSLRSPGVAFF. In DNA, the CDR3 is TGTGCCAGCAGTTTACGGAGCCCGGGGGTAGCTTTCTTT. V gene TRBV28 combines with J gene TRBJ1-1; a possible D gene is TRBD1 (5 bases). The germline V gene has CDR1 MDHEN and CDR2 SYDVKM. The V and J ends lost 2 bases and 10 bases respectively, with 14 bases between them. The CDR3 consists of 13 residues.

The chain combines TRBV29-1 with TRBJ2-5, with TRBD2 matching 8 bases. CDR3 size: 14 residues. CDR1 SQVTM and CDR2 ANQGSEA come from the germline V gene. V was pared by 7 bases and J by 7 bases, with 14 bases of the junction left unmatched. The DNA for the CDR3 is TGCAGCGCTCCCGTGGGACTAGAGGGGGGGACCCAGTACTTC. Encoded protein: CSAPVGLEGGTQYF. The whole variable domain, filled in from reference TRBV29-1 and TRBJ2-5, reads SAVISQKPSRDICQRGTSLTIQCQVDSQVTMMFWYRQQPGQSLTLIATANQGSEATYESGFVIDKFPISRPNLTFSTLTVSNMSPEDSSIYLCSAPVGLEGGTQYFGPGTRLLVL.

In its sample, this clone was seen a few times. J is TRBJ2-1 and V is TRBV10-3; TRBD2 aligns across 10 bases. The CDR3 loop spans 16 amino acids. CDR1 is ENHRY and CDR2 is SYGVKD in the germline V gene. V was clipped by 8 bases and J by 8 bases; unmatched bases: 15. The chain's CDR3 is CAIQAALAGLGDEQFF. Written as DNA, the CDR3 is TGTGCCATCCAGGCGGCACTAGCGGGACTTGGCGATGAGCAGTTCTTC.

This clone was observed once. CDR3 protein: CASSPRGGDEQFF. The CDR3 DNA reads as TGTGCCAGCAGTCCCCGGGGCGGGGATGAGCAGTTCTTC. The J gene is TRBJ2-1, the V gene TRBV6-6, with D perhaps TRBD2 (6 bases). Germline CDR1 is MNHNY and CDR2 is SVGAGI (reference sequence). The CDR3 has 13 residues. The V end was cut by 5 bases, the J end by 8 bases, with 13 bases between.

V usage is TRBV6-5 and J usage is TRBJ2-7; 7 bases fit TRBD2. CDR1 is MNHEY, CDR2 SVGAGI, per germline. The CDR3 has 15 residues. V was clipped by 5 bases and J by 0 bases; unmatched bases: 7. The CDR3 DNA is TGTGCCAGCAGTAGGGAGGGTAGGGCCTCCTACGAGCAGTACTTC. Its translation is CASSREGRASYEQYF.

The chain joins TRBV11-2 to TRBJ2-2, with 7 bases identical to TRBD2. There are 12 residues in the CDR3. Germline CDR1 is SGHAT and CDR2 is FQNNGV. CDR3 sequence: CASRGLTGELFF. The CDR3 DNA follows: TGTGCGAGTCGGGGACTAACCGGGGAGCTGTTTTTT.

The gene calls are TRBV11-2 and TRBJ2-7, with D perhaps TRBD2 (5 bases). The germline V and J ends were trimmed by 6 bases and 9 bases, with 21 bases remaining between them. The CDR3 sequence is 14 residues long. The V gene's germline CDR1 is SGHAT and CDR2 FQNNGV. For the CDR3, the DNA is TGTGCCAGCAGAAAAGTGGGAGATAACCGACGGCAGTACTTC. Its protein product is CASRKVGDNRRQYF.

The chain has TRBV29-1 and TRBJ1-2, with D hard to call. Germline lookup yields CDR1 SQVTM and CDR2 ANQGSEA. The CDR3 extends over 11 amino acids. V was trimmed by 6 bases and J by 8 bases, leaving 13 bases between them. As DNA, the CDR3 is TGCAGCGTGGGCCATGCGTGGGGCTACACCTTC. As protein: CSVGHAWGYTF.

This chain uses TRBV11-2 with TRBJ2-7; a weak D match, TRBD1 (6 bases). Trimming left V 4 bases short and J 4 bases short, with 14 bases between. The CDR3 is 14 residues long. Germline assignment: CDR1 SGHAT and CDR2 FQNNGV. The CDR3 here is CASSSPRQGYEQYF. CDR3 in DNA: TGTGCCAGCAGCTCCCCGCGCCAGGGGTACGAGCAGTACTTC.

This chain joins TRBV24-1 and TRBJ2-1; the D gene is possibly TRBD1 (6 bases). The CDR3 is 14 amino acids. With 7 bases removed from V and 7 bases from J, the gap between germline ends came to 16 bases. Germline V lookup: CDR1 KGHDR, CDR2 SFDVKD. CDR3 coding DNA: TGTGCCACCAGACCATGGGGGCTGGGGAATGAGCAGTTCTTC. Its protein product is CATRPWGLGNEQFF.

This chain uses TRBV4-1 with TRBJ2-1; the D gene is possibly TRBD1 (5 bases). Trimming removed 0 bases from V and 1 base from J, with 7 bases in between. Per germline, CDR1 MGHRA and CDR2 YSYEKL. CDR3 length: 15 amino acids. The DNA of the CDR3 is TGCGCCAGCAGCCAAGAAGGGGTATCCTACAATGAGCAGTTCTTC. Translating gives CASSQEGVSYNEQFF.

The V call is TRBV10-3, the J call TRBJ1-1, with D possibly matching TRBD1 (6 bases). Trimming shortened V by 4 bases and J by 1 base, and 7 bases separated the two germline ends. The CDR3 extends over 13 amino acids. Germline-derived CDR1 and CDR2 are ENHRY and SYGVKD. The CDR3, as DNA: TGTGCCATCAGTGCGACAGGGAACACTGAAGCTTTCTTT. This codes for CAISATGNTEAFF.

This chain links TRBV27 with TRBJ1-1; 7 bases align to TRBD1. Germline V gives CDR1 MNHEY, CDR2 SMNVEV (reference sequence). The CDR3 loop spans 14 amino acids. V was clipped by 6 bases and J by 0 bases; unmatched bases: 4. The DNA of the CDR3 is TGTGCCAGCAGCCTGGACAGGATGAACACTGAAGCTTTCTTT. Translating gives CASSLDRMNTEAFF.

The chain recombines TRBV3-1 (or the pseudogene TRBV3-2) with TRBJ1-6; D gene uncertain. V gave up 0 bases and J gave up 5 bases, with 17 bases separating them. In germline, CDR1 is LGHDT, CDR2 YNNKEL (reference sequence). This CDR3 comprises 18 residues. This CDR3 is CASSQESWLKGNNSPLHF. The CDR3 DNA follows: TGTGCCAGCAGCCAAGAGTCCTGGTTGAAGGGTAATAATTCACCCCTCCACTTT.

The table lists this clone with a few counts. The chain employs TRBV5-4 and TRBJ2-7, with 9 nucleotides matching TRBD2. The CDR3 sequence is 15 residues long. V lost 4 bases, J lost 0 bases, and 5 bases stayed unmatched. The V gene's germline CDR1 is SGHNT and CDR2 YYREEE (reference sequence). The CDR3 DNA is TGTGCCAGCAGCCCATATAGCGGGAGCTCCTACGAGCAGTACTTC. Residues: CASSPYSGSSYEQYF.

The chain is built from TRBV6-6 and TRBJ2-7; D gene uncertain. This CDR3 contains 12 residues. V lost 0 bases and J lost 4, with 4 bases in between. Germline CDR1 is MNHNY and CDR2 is SVGAGI (reference sequence). The CDR3 DNA reads TGTGCCAGCAGTTACTCCTCGTACGAGCAGTACTTC. Translated: CASSYSSYEQYF.

The rearrangement links TRBV28 to TRBJ1-6, with no clear D. Germline CDR1 is MDHEN and CDR2 is SYDVKM. There are 16 residues in the CDR3. V shed 2 bases and J shed 6 bases, with 14 bases lying between them. The CDR3 protein is CASSLVGQSSNSPLHF. The CDR3 DNA follows: TGTGCCAGCAGTTTAGTCGGGCAGAGTTCTAATTCACCCCTCCACTTT.

This chain links TRBV27 with TRBJ2-4; the D gene is possibly TRBD1 (5 bases). Germline assignment: CDR1 MNHEY and CDR2 SMNVEV (reference sequence). Trimming left V 5 bases short and J 4 bases short, with 9 bases between. There are 13 residues in the CDR3. As DNA, the CDR3 is TGTGCCAGCAGTCCTGGGGCGAAAAACATTCAGTACTTC. Encoded protein: CASSPGAKNIQYF.

The V call is TRBV7-3, the J call TRBJ2-1; 10 positions agree with TRBD2. This CDR3 has 15 amino acids. J was trimmed by 3 bases and V by 5 bases; bases with no gene match: 4. The germline gives CDR1 SGHTA, CDR2 FQGTGA. Here the CDR3 reads CASSLGLADYNEQFF. For the CDR3, the DNA is TGTGCCAGCAGCCTAGGACTAGCGGACTACAATGAGCAGTTCTTC.

This chain links TRBV6-2 or TRBV6-3 with TRBJ1-1; no clear D. Germline V gene data show CDR1 as MNHEY and CDR2 as SVGEGT. The CDR3 covers 14 residues. The V end lost 5 bases, the J end lost 5 bases, and 15 bases lay between the germline ends. CDR3 sequence reads: CASSLRTQNTEAFF. CDR3 sequence (DNA): TGTGCCAGCAGTCTGCGAACGCAGAATACTGAAGCTTTCTTT.

V gene TRBV2 combines with J gene TRBJ1-1, with 8 bases aligning to TRBD1. Losses at the gene ends were 5 bases for V and 4 bases for J; bases not matched to a gene: 6. CDR1 is SNHLY, CDR2 FYNNEI, per germline. The CDR3 loop spans 14 amino acids. CDR3 protein: CASSQRQGSTEAFF. The CDR3 coding sequence is TGTGCCAGCAGTCAACGACAGGGGAGCACTGAAGCTTTCTTT.

This clone was seen only once. The chain has TRBV11-2 and TRBJ1-5; 11 positions agree with TRBD1. The germline V gene has CDR1 SGHAT and CDR2 FQNNGV. Trimming at V came to 1 base and at J to 4 bases, leaving 3 bases not matched to a gene. The CDR3 covers 16 residues. For the CDR3, the DNA is TGTGCCAGCAGCTTAGCAGGGACAGGGGGGAATCAGCCCCAGCATTTT. This translates into CASSLAGTGGNQPQHF.

The chain joins TRBV3-1 (or the pseudogene TRBV3-2) to TRBJ2-1; D not certain. The germline V and J ends were trimmed by 4 bases and 5 bases, with 6 bases remaining between them. Germline V gene data show CDR1 as LGHDT and CDR2 as YNNKEL (reference sequence). The CDR3 covers 12 residues. CDR3 nucleotide sequence: TGTGCCAGCAGCCGGAATAACAATGAGCAGTTCTTC. This gives the protein CASSRNNNEQFF.

As DNA, the CDR3 is TGCGCCAGCAGCCAAGGATCCGGGGGACAGGGGGCTTTTGAGCAGTTCTTC. This translates into CASSQGSGGQGAFEQFF. The chain couples TRBV4-3 to TRBJ2-1; 12 bases match TRBD1. The CDR3 spans 17 residues. With V trimmed by 1 base and J by 9 bases, 10 bases remained unmatched. Germline V lookup: CDR1 LGHNA, CDR2 YSLEER.

The chain uses TRBV19 and TRBJ2-7, with D possibly being TRBD1 or TRBD2 (7 bases each). Germline CDR1 and CDR2: LNHDA and SQIVND (reference sequence). The CDR3 runs to 14 residues. The V and J ends lost 4 bases and 2 bases respectively, with 12 bases between them. The CDR3 here is CASSTQGGPYEQYF. The CDR3 coding sequence is TGTGCCAGTAGTACCCAGGGGGGGCCCTACGAGCAGTACTTC.

This chain connects TRBV2 to TRBJ2-1; unclear D gene. The CDR3 runs to 13 residues. Per the germline V gene, CDR1 is SNHLY and CDR2 is FYNNEI. V dropped 2 bases and J dropped 9 bases, with 11 bases sitting between them. The CDR3 DNA reads TGTGCCAGCAGTGAACTGTCCTACGGTGAGCAGTTCTTC. Residues: CASSELSYGEQFF.